This T cell receptor (beta chain) derives from a study of T-cell reconstitution after alpha-beta-depleted transplantation in children. Many counts were recorded for this clonotype. The TCRbeta library was prepared with unique molecular identifiers. TCRdb itself ran the PCR reads through MiXCR, one entry per CDR3 protein. The top ten clones hold 5% to 7% of a sample with some 200,000 distinct CDR3 sequences, roughly a tenth of them seen once. The V segment lost 3 bases and the J segment 1 base; nucleotides outside the gene matches: 3. There are 15 residues in the CDR3. Germline V gene lookup returns CDR1 SGHRS and CDR2 YFSETQ.

The J gene is TRBJ2-3, the V gene TRBV5-1; TRBD1 matches 9 bases. This TCR came from a human donor who donated a stem cell graft to a child with acute lymphoblastic leukemia. Sample: PBMCs from the stem cell graft donor, taken from the stem cell graft. The CDR3 reads CASSSRDRGTDTQYF. CDR3 in DNA: TGCGCCAGCAGCTCCCGGGACAGGGGCACAGATACGCAGTATTTT.